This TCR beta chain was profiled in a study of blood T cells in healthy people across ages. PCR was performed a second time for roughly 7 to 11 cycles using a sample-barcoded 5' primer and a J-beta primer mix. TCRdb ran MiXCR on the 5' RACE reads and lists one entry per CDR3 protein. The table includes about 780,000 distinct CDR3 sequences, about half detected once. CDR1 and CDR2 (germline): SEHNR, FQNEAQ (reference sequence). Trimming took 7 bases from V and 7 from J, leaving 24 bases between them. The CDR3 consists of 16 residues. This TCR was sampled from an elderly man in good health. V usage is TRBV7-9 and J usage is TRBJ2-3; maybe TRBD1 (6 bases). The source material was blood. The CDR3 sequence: CASNRFGQTVLNTQYF. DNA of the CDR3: TGTGCCAGCAACAGGTTCGGACAGACCGTGTTAAATACGCAGTATTTT.